These 5 T cell receptor beta chains originate from one sample sequenced in a study of T cell responses to AZD1222 COVID-19 vaccine. Profiling relied on immunoSEQ multiplex PCR, and the TCRdb table lists in-frame clones only, not all of them. The table records around 140,000 clones, approximately 93% of them present only once. Here the sequenced sample was peripheral blood, taken on day 0 of AZD1222 vaccination. These TCRs come from an adult in good health.

The chain joins TRBV29-1 to TRBJ2-1; TRBD1 agrees at 9 bases. Trimming removed 5 bases from V and 9 bases from J; junction bases left unmatched: 8. From germline, CDR1 is SQVTM and CDR2 ANQGSEA. There are 13 residues in the CDR3. The CDR3 loop is CSVTETGGSEQFF. The CDR3 DNA reads as TGCAGCGTTACAGAGACAGGGGGGTCTGAGCAGTTCTTC.

This sequence joins TRBV4-2 and TRBJ2-1; the D gene could be TRBD1 or TRBD2 (5 bases each). Trimming removed 3 bases at V and 2 bases at J, with 20 bases between. Per the germline V gene, CDR1 is LGHNA and CDR2 is YNFKEQ. There are 18 residues in the CDR3. The CDR3, as DNA: TGTGCCAGCAGCCACTCCCCGGGGCGGGTAATCCCCTACAATGAGCAGTTCTTC. Residues: CASSHSPGRVIPYNEQFF.

The V gene is TRBV9, the J gene TRBJ2-7, with 11 positions matching TRBD1. The length of the CDR3 is 15 residues. Germline CDR1 is SGDLS and CDR2 is YYNGEE. Trimming removed 1 base from V and 5 bases from J; junction bases left unmatched: 5. The CDR3 nucleotides read TGTGCCAGCAGCGTATCGGACAGGGGGCACCACGAGCAGTACTTC. Protein: CASSVSDRGHHEQYF.

The chain recombines TRBV7-9 with TRBJ1-2; TRBD1 aligns across 7 bases. V shed 5 bases, J shed 4 bases, and the junction held 7 bases outside the gene matches. The CDR3 has 14 residues. Germline-derived CDR1 and CDR2 are SEHNR and FQNEAQ (reference sequence). CDR3 sequence: CASSTGDSPYGYTF. In nucleotides, the CDR3 is TGTGCCAGCAGCACAGGGGACAGCCCCTATGGCTACACCTTC.

The CDR3, as DNA: TGCGCCAGCAGCCAAGAAGGGACAGGGGCCCATAGCAATCAGCCCCAGCATTTT. Amino acid sequence: CASSQEGTGAHSNQPQHF. The chain combines TRBV4-1 with TRBJ1-5, with TRBD1 identical over 10 bases. The V segment lost 0 bases and the J segment 0 bases; nucleotides outside the gene matches: 5. The CDR3 is 18 amino acids. CDR1 and CDR2 (germline): MGHRA, YSYEKL.